A single sample is the source of the 23 T cell receptor beta chains below, sequenced in a study of identical twins. TCRdb recomputed calls from the 5' RACE reads with MiXCR, one row per CDR3 protein. The table lists 1.5 million to 2 million distinct CDR3 sequences, about 32% of them singletons. Sequencing was carried out using cord blood. These receptors came from a newborn girl in good health.

The chain couples TRBV21-1 to TRBJ1-6; the table gives TRBD1 as D, unverified against the DNA. TRBV21-1 is annotated as a pseudogene. There are 19 residues in the CDR3. The DNA of the CDR3 is TGTGCCAGCAGCAAAGGGGCGCCGAATTTAACAGGGAGTTTTCCCCAAAACCACTTT. This translates into CASSKGAPNLTGSFPQNHF.

This clonotype has more than one count but fewer than ten. This rearrangement joins TRBV28 to TRBJ2-5; tentatively, D is TRBD1 or TRBD2 (6 bases each). The CDR3 spans 18 residues. CDR1 is MDHEN, CDR2 SYDVKM, per germline. V lost 3 bases and J 5 bases, leaving 25 bases between the germline ends. The CDR3 DNA sequence: TGTGCCAGCAGTTTGTCGGTAGGGGGGAGAGTGATTGCGGAGACCCAGTACTTC. Protein: CASSLSVGGRVIAETQYF. Full variable domain (remainder filled in from reference TRBV28 and TRBJ2-5): DVKVTQSSRYLVKRTGEKVFLECVQDMDHENMFWYRQDPGLGLRLIYFSYDVKMKEKGDIPEGYSVSREKKERFSLILESASTNQTSMYLCASSLSVGGRVIAETQYFGPGTRLLVL.

The chain joins TRBV11-2 to TRBJ2-1; a weak D match, TRBD1 (6 bases). The DNA end is more similar to TRBJ2-7, so the J call may be wrong. The germline gives CDR1 SGHAT, CDR2 FQNNGV. This CDR3 region has 14 residues. The CDR3 coding sequence is TGTGCCAGCAGCTTAGCTCCAGGGGTCAATGAGCAGTACTTC. This sequence encodes CASSLAPGVNEQYF.

The rearrangement joins TRBV20-1 to TRBJ2-5; 7 bases map to TRBD1. V shed 7 bases and J 3 bases; nucleotides not matched to a gene: 2. Germline CDR1 DFQATT, CDR2 SNEGSKA (reference sequence). This CDR3 is built from 11 residues. The CDR3 here is CSVTGEETQYF. The CDR3 coding sequence is TGCAGTGTCACAGGGGAAGAGACCCAGTACTTC.

The chain has TRBV7-2 and TRBJ2-3; D not certain. Germline assignment: CDR1 SGHTA and CDR2 FQGNSA. V lost 3 bases to trimming and J lost 7 bases, with 8 bases between them. The CDR3 consists of 12 residues. This CDR3 is CASSFRANTQYF. The CDR3 DNA follows: TGTGCCAGCAGCTTTAGGGCCAATACGCAGTATTTT.

This clonotype was detected only a few times. The rearrangement links TRBV20-1 to TRBJ2-1; D is tentatively TRBD1 or TRBD2 (5 bases each). Per the germline V gene, CDR1 is DFQATT and CDR2 is SNEGSKA (reference sequence). V lost 5 bases, J lost 7 bases, and 21 bases lay in between. The CDR3 loop spans 15 amino acids. CDR3 protein: CSALPGPPWKNEQFF. CDR3 in DNA: TGCAGTGCTCTTCCGGGACCCCCATGGAAGAATGAGCAGTTCTTC.

CDR3 coding DNA: TGTGCCAGCAGCCAAGCGGGGGGTGGGCAGTTCTTC. Amino acid sequence: CASSQAGGGQFF. The V gene is TRBV4-2, the J gene TRBJ2-1, with 7 bases lining up with TRBD2. The junction had 3 bases not matched to a gene; V was cut back by 1 base and J by 12 bases. Per the germline V gene, CDR1 is LGHNA and CDR2 is YNFKEQ. This CDR3 spans 12 amino acids.

In the case of this clonotype: This sequence may be a read error, since a much larger clone differs from it by one base. This rearrangement joins TRBV29-1 to TRBJ2-1, with D unresolved. The CDR3 loop spans 10 amino acids. Looked up from germline, CDR1 is SQVTM and CDR2 is ANQGSEA. The ends were cut back, 3 bases at V and 10 bases at J, with 7 bases in the middle. For the CDR3, the DNA is TGCAGCGTTGACTCCTACGAGCAGTTCTTC. Translation: CSVDSYEQFF.

V and J are TRBV20-1 and TRBJ1-5; D unresolved. This CDR3 is 14 amino acids long. The germline CDR1 and CDR2 sequences are DFQATT and SNEGSKA (reference sequence). Trimming stripped 4 bases from V and 7 bases from J, with 17 bases between. The CDR3 DNA reads TGCAGTGCTATCCGGGATGGGGTAATCCAGCCCCAGCATTTT. It yields the protein CSAIRDGVIQPQHF.

The rearrangement joins TRBV25-1 to TRBJ1-5; D perhaps matches TRBD1 (6 bases). CDR3 size: 18 residues. Germline V gives CDR1 MGHDK, CDR2 SYGVNS. The ends were cut back, 7 bases at V and 0 bases at J, with 22 bases in the middle. The CDR3 coding sequence is TGTGCCAGCAAAATAGGGCCCCAGGGGTCCTATAGCAATCAGCCCCAGCATTTT. Amino acid sequence: CASKIGPQGSYSNQPQHF.

The chain carries TRBV2 and TRBJ1-1; 9 bases fit TRBD1. The CDR3 runs to 14 residues. The germline V gene encodes CDR1 SNHLY and CDR2 FYNNEI. Trimming took 11 bases from V and 1 from J; bases not matched to a gene: 8. In DNA, the CDR3 is TGTGCCCGCCGGGACAGGGAAGGGAACACTGAAGCTTTCTTT. Its protein is CARRDREGNTEAFF. Complete variable domain (other parts from reference TRBV2 and TRBJ1-1): EPEVTQTPSHQVTQMGQEVILRCVPISNHLYFYWYRQILGQKVEFLVSFYNNEISEKSEIFDDQFSVERPDGSNFTLKIRSTKLEDSAMYFCARRDREGNTEAFFGQGTRLTVV.

The genes are TRBV2 and TRBJ2-7; D is ambiguous. Trimming cost V 8 bases and J 1 base, with 6 bases left between them. CDR1 SNHLY and CDR2 FYNNEI come from the germline V gene. The CDR3 contains 11 residues. CDR3 region: CASEPSYEQYF. In DNA, the CDR3 is TGTGCCAGCGAACCTTCCTACGAGCAGTACTTC.

The CDR3: CSARAQPNTEAFF. Here the CDR3 DNA reads TGCAGTGCTAGAGCCCAGCCCAACACTGAAGCTTTCTTT. This chain uses TRBV20-1 with TRBJ1-1, with D uncertain. Trimming stripped 1 base from V and 2 bases from J, with 8 bases between. This CDR3 spans 13 amino acids. CDR1 is DFQATT and CDR2 is SNEGSKA in the germline V gene (reference sequence).

V is TRBV3-1 and J is TRBJ2-3; D perhaps matches TRBD2 (6 bases). Germline CDR1 is LGHDT and CDR2 is YNNKEL (reference sequence). The CDR3 spans 12 residues. Trimming removed 6 bases at V and 10 bases at J, with 14 bases between. The CDR3 region is CASRPRLGAQYF. DNA for the CDR3: TGTGCCAGCAGGCCTAGACTAGGGGCGCAGTATTTT.

This clonotype was counted between two and nine times. V usage is TRBV10-3 and J usage is TRBJ2-3; D is ambiguous. V was cut by 3 bases and J by 4 bases, with 14 bases left in between. The CDR3 loop spans 15 amino acids. Germline CDR1 ENHRY, CDR2 SYGVKD. The CDR3 DNA follows: TGTGCCATCAGTGACGCCCCAGTCAGCCCAGATACGCAGTATTTT. Translated, it gives CAISDAPVSPDTQYF.

The J gene is TRBJ2-7, the V gene TRBV10-2, with TRBD2 matching over 10 bases. V lost 6 bases to trimming and J lost 1 base; unmatched junction nucleotides: 18. Looked up from germline, CDR1 is WSHSY and CDR2 is SAAADI. CDR3 size: 19 residues. CDR3 region: CASRNLGTWGLARSYEQYF. The CDR3 DNA sequence: TGCGCCAGCAGGAACCTAGGGACATGGGGACTAGCGCGATCCTACGAGCAGTACTTC.

This sequence joins TRBV9 and TRBJ1-1; D unclear. Germline CDR1 is SGDLS and CDR2 is YYNGEE. V gave up 1 base and J gave up 1 base, with 5 bases separating them. The CDR3 extends over 13 amino acids. This CDR3 is CASSVIPNTEAFF. In DNA form, the CDR3 reads TGTGCCAGCAGCGTAATTCCGAACACTGAAGCTTTCTTT.

The chain carries TRBV27 and TRBJ1-2; D is possibly TRBD1 (5 bases). CDR3 length: 14 residues. The V gene's germline CDR1 is MNHEY and CDR2 SMNVEV (reference sequence). The V end was cut by 2 bases, the J end by 3 bases, with 10 bases between. The CDR3 bases are TGTGCCAGCAGTTTAAGGTGGGGGGACTATGGCTACACCTTC. It specifies CASSLRWGDYGYTF.

The chain recombines TRBV20-1 with TRBJ1-5; D may be TRBD1 (5 bases). The CDR3 length is 14 residues. Per the germline V gene, CDR1 is DFQATT and CDR2 is SNEGSKA (reference sequence). Trimming took off 4 bases at V and 4 bases at J, with 14 bases between the two ends. CDR3 bases: TGCAGTGCTACCGGCCCAGGGTTAAATCAGCCCCAGCATTTT. Translating gives CSATGPGLNQPQHF.

This sequence joins TRBV6-1 and TRBJ2-5; TRBD2 is a possible D gene (6 bases). Germline CDR1 is MNHNS and CDR2 is SASEGT. Trimming removed 2 bases at V and 11 bases at J, with 21 bases between. The CDR3 has 15 residues. CDR3 sequence reads: CASSEFTTGGVEQYF. CDR3 DNA sequence: TGTGCCAGCAGTGAATTTACAACCGGCGGGGTTGAGCAGTACTTC.

This chain joins TRBV20-1 and TRBJ1-2, with 8 positions matching TRBD1. CDR3 length equals 15 residues. In germline, CDR1 is DFQATT, CDR2 SNEGSKA (reference sequence). V dropped 0 bases and J dropped 5; count of bases not matched to a gene: 8. Here the CDR3 reads CSARDHRTGNYGYTF. The CDR3, as DNA: TGCAGTGCTAGAGATCATAGGACAGGGAATTATGGCTACACCTTC.

This clonotype was counted only a few times. The chain carries TRBV5-1 and TRBJ1-5; TRBD1 is a possible D gene (5 bases). Trimming pared 9 bases from V and 0 bases from J, leaving 22 bases between. The CDR3 contains 17 residues. CDR1 and CDR2 (germline): SGHRS, YFSETQ. The DNA of the CDR3 is TGCGCCACCCCACCCCGCAGGAGGGGATATAGCAATCAGCCCCAGCATTTT. Its protein product is CATPPRRRGYSNQPQHF.

In this sample, this clonotype turned up a few times. The J gene is TRBJ1-4, the V gene TRBV12-3 or TRBV12-4; D is possibly TRBD1 (5 bases). CDR3 length: 14 amino acids. Trimming removed 6 bases from V and 8 bases from J, with 16 bases in between. The chain's CDR3 is CASSDSLLTEKLFF. The CDR3 DNA is TGTGCCAGCAGCGACAGCCTACTTACCGAAAAACTGTTTTTT.